What follows is one T cell receptor beta chain and its context. Its antigen remains unidentified. The sample comes from a study of T cell responses to AZD1222 COVID-19 vaccine. General study results and limits: At baseline, seropositivity was found in only six AZD1222 recipients.

The germline V and J ends were trimmed by 4 bases and 7 bases, with 13 bases remaining between them. There are 13 residues in the CDR3. The germline V gene has CDR1 SGHTA and CDR2 FQGNSA. TCRdb keeps only in-frame clones here, not all; method: immunoSEQ multiplex PCR. The table lists roughly 80,000 clones, around 90% of them singletons, with roughly 4.2% in the top ten. The chain carries TRBV7-2 and TRBJ1-1; D is uncertain. The TCR was taken from an adult in good health. Sequenced material: peripheral blood, taken on day 0 of AZD1222 vaccination. For the CDR3, the DNA is TGTGCCAGCAGCTCCAGCCAGGCGGGTGAAGCTTTCTTT. Its protein product is CASSSSQAGEAFF.